The 10 T cell receptor beta chains listed next were all sequenced from one sample in a study of cytomegalovirus exposure and HLA in healthy donors. PCR primers comprised 60 Vbeta and 13 Jbeta primers. The method was immunoSEQ multiplex PCR; TCRdb's version includes in-frame clones alone and lacks a portion of them. This repertoire shows 150,000 to 200,000 clones, 83% found once; its top ten account for 1.6%. Sequencing was performed on PBMCs. The receptors originated from a man aged 45-65 years in good health and CMV-seronegative.

This clone showed up just a few times. Sequence at one end of the junction differs from germline and may be a read error. The rearrangement joins TRBV7-7 to TRBJ2-7, with D tentatively TRBD1 (6 bases). The CDR3 totals 15 residues. CDR1 SSHAT and CDR2 FNYEAQ come from the germline V gene (reference sequence). CDR3 nucleotide sequence: TGTGCTAGCAGCTCCCGGCAGGGGAAATCCTACGAGCAGTACTTC. It specifies CASSSRQGKSYEQYF.

The chain is built from TRBV7-9 and TRBJ2-7; 10 bases are shared with TRBD2. J was trimmed by 0 bases and V by 4 bases; bases with no gene match: 6. This CDR3 is 16 amino acids long. CDR1 and CDR2 from the germline V gene are SEHNR and FQNEAQ (reference sequence). CDR3 residues: CASSSYSGRSSYEQYF. The DNA for the CDR3 is TGTGCCAGCAGCTCCTATAGCGGGAGGAGCTCCTACGAGCAGTACTTC. Looking up the rest from reference TRBV7-9 and TRBJ2-7 gives the full variable domain: DTGVSQNPRHKITKRGQNVTFRCDPISEHNRLYWYRQTLGQGPEFLTYFQNEAQLEKSRLLSDRFSAERPKGSFSTLEIQRTEQGDSAMYLCASSSYSGRSSYEQYFGPGTRLTVT.

The V call is TRBV7-2, the J call TRBJ1-1; 10 bases align to TRBD1. V gave up 1 base and J gave up 4 bases; unmatched junction bases: 6. In germline, CDR1 is SGHTA, CDR2 FQGNSA. This CDR3 has 16 amino acids. CDR3 sequence reads: CASSLGQGALGTEAFF. Written as DNA, the CDR3 is TGTGCCAGCAGCTTAGGACAGGGGGCCCTGGGCACTGAAGCTTTCTTT. Variable domain in full (rest from reference TRBV7-2 and TRBJ1-1): GAGVSQSPSNKVTEKGKDVELRCDPISGHTALYWYRQSLGQGLEFLIYFQGNSAPDKSGLPSDRFSAERTGGSVSTLTIQRTQQEDSAVYLCASSLGQGALGTEAFFGQGTRLTVV.

The V gene is TRBV27, the J gene TRBJ2-7, with D uncertain. The germline gives CDR1 MNHEY, CDR2 SMNVEV (reference sequence). Trimming left V 5 bases short and J 5 bases short, with 7 bases between. The CDR3 loop spans 11 amino acids. The CDR3 loop is CASSGPHEQYF. CDR3 nucleotides: TGTGCCAGCAGTGGGCCTCACGAGCAGTACTTC.

The V call is TRBV19, the J call TRBJ2-6; D possibly corresponds to TRBD1 (5 bases). The CDR3 totals 17 residues. V dropped 7 bases and J dropped 0 bases, with 16 bases sitting between them. Germline loops: CDR1 LNHDA, CDR2 SQIVND (reference sequence). CDR3 nucleotides: TGTGCCAGTACAAGGACATCTAGTTACTCTGGGGCCAACGTCCTGACTTTC. Its translation is CASTRTSSYSGANVLTF.

The rearrangement joins TRBV7-8 to TRBJ2-3, with 11 bases that match TRBD2. This CDR3 contains 18 residues. The V segment lost 2 bases and the J segment 4 bases; nucleotides outside the gene matches: 11. The germline CDR1 and CDR2 sequences are SGHVS and FQNEAQ. The CDR3 DNA reads TGTGCCAGCAGCTTAATCGCTGTGGCTAGCGGGAGGTCAGATACGCAGTATTTT. Translated, it gives CASSLIAVASGRSDTQYF.

This clone was counted only a few times. This sequence joins TRBV7-2 and TRBJ1-4; D uncertain. Germline CDR1 and CDR2: SGHTA and FQGNSA. CDR3 length: 15 residues. Trimming took 1 base from V and 8 from J, leaving 14 bases between them. The CDR3 sequence: CASSLGGTAEEKLFF. DNA of the CDR3: TGTGCCAGCAGCTTAGGGGGAACAGCGGAGGAAAAACTGTTTTTT.

This chain links TRBV29-1 with TRBJ2-1; a possible D gene is TRBD2 (6 bases). Germline CDR1 SQVTM, CDR2 ANQGSEA. V lost 3 bases to trimming and J lost 1 base, with 10 bases between them. The CDR3 has 14 amino acids. The DNA of the CDR3 is TGCAGCGTTGAGGCAGGGACTTCCTACAATGAGCAGTTCTTC. It codes for CSVEAGTSYNEQFF.

The V call is TRBV5-1, the J call TRBJ2-5; TRBD2 aligns across 11 bases. TRBJ2-7 matches the DNA end more closely, so the J call is doubtful. The CDR3 contains 19 residues. Germline V gives CDR1 SGHRS, CDR2 YFSETQ. DNA of the CDR3: TGCGCCAGCAGCTCGCGACTAAAATCTCTAGCGGGAGGTCTCTACGAGCAGTACTTC. Its protein product is CASSSRLKSLAGGLYEQYF.

About this clone: At one of its ends the junction is not consistent with the germline gene, which may arise from a read error. The rearrangement links TRBV7-9 to TRBJ2-7, with 8 bases matching TRBD1. The CDR3 has 14 amino acids. Germline assignment: CDR1 SEHNR and CDR2 FQNEAQ (reference sequence). The CDR3 DNA reads TGTTCCAGCAGCTCCAGGGGGCTCTCCTACGAGCAGTACTTC. Encoded protein: CSSSSRGLSYEQYF.